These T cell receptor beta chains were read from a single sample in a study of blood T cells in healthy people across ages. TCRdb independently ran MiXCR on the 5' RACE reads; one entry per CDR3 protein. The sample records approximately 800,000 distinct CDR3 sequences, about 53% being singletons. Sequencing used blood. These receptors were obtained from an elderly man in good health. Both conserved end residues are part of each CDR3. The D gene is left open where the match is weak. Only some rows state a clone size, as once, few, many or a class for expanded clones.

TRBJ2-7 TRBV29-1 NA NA TGCAGCGTGCTAAGAGTAGAGACCTACGAGCAGTACTTC CSVLRVETYEQYF
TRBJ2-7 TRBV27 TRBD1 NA TGTGCCAGCACCCATTACCCGGGACAGGAGTACGAGCAGTACTTC CASTHYPGQEYEQYF
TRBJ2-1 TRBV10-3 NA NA TGTGCCATCAGTGAGTCAGGGGGTCTCTACAATGAGCAGTTCTTC CAISESGGLYNEQFF
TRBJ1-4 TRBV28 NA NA TGTGCCAGCAGTTCGAGGGGAGGGAGGACTAATGAAAAACTGTTTTTT CASSSRGGRTNEKLFF
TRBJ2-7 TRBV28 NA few TGTGCCAGCAGACTAGATTTCGAGCAGTACTTC CASRLDFEQYF
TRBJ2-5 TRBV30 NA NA TGTGCCTGGAGTAAGGGTGGGGCTGAGACCCAGTACTTC CAWSKGGAETQYF
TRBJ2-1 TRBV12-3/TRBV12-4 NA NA TGTGCCACCCGACAAGGGGAGCAGTTCTTC CATRQGEQFF
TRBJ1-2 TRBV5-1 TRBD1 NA TGCGCCAGCAGCTTGACGGGACAGGGGGCGCAGAACTGTGGCTACACCTTC CASSLTGQGAQNCGYTF
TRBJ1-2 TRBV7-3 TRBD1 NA TGTGCCAGCACCGGGGACAGTACTAACTATGGCTACACCTTC CASTGDSTNYGYTF
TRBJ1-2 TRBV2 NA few TGTGCCAGCAGTGAAGCGGGCAGGGTGCAGGGCTACACCTTC CASSEAGRVQGYTF
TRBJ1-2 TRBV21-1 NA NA TGTGCCAGCAGCAAGTTGAGGACAGGGGGCTTGGGCTACACCTTC CASSKLRTGGLGYTF
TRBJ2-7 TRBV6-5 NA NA TGTGCCAGCAGTTACTCGCCGTTGACTCCCTACGAGCAGTACTTC CASSYSPLTPYEQYF
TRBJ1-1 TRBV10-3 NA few TGTGCCATCAGTGAGGGTTCCGGAGCTTTCTTT CAISEGSGAFF
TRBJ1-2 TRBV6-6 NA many TGTGCCAGCAGATCGACAGGTGCCTATGGCTACACCTTC CASRSTGAYGYTF
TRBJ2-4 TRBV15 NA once TGTGCCACCACCGAGAGAAGGGGCAATGAGCAGTACTTC CATTERRGNEQYF
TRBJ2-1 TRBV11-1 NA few TGTGCCAGCAGCCGAGGGGCAGAGAATGAGCAGTTCTTC CASSRGAENEQFF
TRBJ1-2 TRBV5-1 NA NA TGCGCCAGCAGCATTGGGACACCGTCCTACCTATATGGCTACACCTTC CASSIGTPSYLYGYTF
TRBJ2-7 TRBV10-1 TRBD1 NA TGCGCCAGCAGTACTACCGGGACAGGGGGAAAAGAGCAGTACTTC CASSTTGTGGKEQYF
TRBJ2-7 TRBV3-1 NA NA TGTGCCAGCAGCCAAAGGGGGTGGGAGCAGTACTTC CASSQRGWEQYF
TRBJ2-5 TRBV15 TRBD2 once TGTGCCACCAGCACCCTAGCGGCCCCGGAGGAGACCCAGTACTTC CATSTLAAPEETQYF
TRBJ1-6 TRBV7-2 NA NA TGTGCCAGCAGCAACCTCTATAATTCACCCCTCCACTTT CASSNLYNSPLHF
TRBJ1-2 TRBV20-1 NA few TGCAGTGCCTGGGCCGAGCCCCTCTACACCTTC CSAWAEPLYTF
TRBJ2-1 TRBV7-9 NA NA TGTGCCAGCAGCTTAGGCCAAATAGGGACCGATGAGCAGTTCTTC CASSLGQIGTDEQFF
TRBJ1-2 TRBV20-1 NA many TGCAGTGCGCCCGGGGGAGGCTACTATGGCTACACCTTC CSAPGGGYYGYTF
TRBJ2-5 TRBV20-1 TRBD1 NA TGCAGTGCAAAAAAGACAGGGTTGGAGACCCAGTACTTC CSAKKTGLETQYF
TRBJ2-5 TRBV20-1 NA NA TGCAGTGCTAGAGATATAGTACAGGGCAGGCTGGAGACCCAGTACTTC CSARDIVQGRLETQYF
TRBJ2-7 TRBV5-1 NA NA TGTGCCAGCAGCCTGGGACCTACGTCCTACGAGCAGTACTTC CASSLGPTSYEQYF
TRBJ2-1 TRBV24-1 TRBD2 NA TGTGCCACCAGTGGCCTAGCGGGACGTGGCGATGAGCAGTTCTTC CATSGLAGRGDEQFF
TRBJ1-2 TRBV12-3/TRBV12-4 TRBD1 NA TGTGCCAGCAGTACCGGGACAGGAACGGACTACACCTTC CASSTGTGTDYTF
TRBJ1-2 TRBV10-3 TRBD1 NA TGTGCCATCACCCGAGACAGGGAAAACTATGGCTACACCTTC CAITRDRENYGYTF
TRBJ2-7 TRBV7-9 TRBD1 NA TGTGCCAGCAGCTTAATCAGGGGGCAAACCCACGAGCAGTACTTC CASSLIRGQTHEQYF
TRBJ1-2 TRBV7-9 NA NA TGTGCCAGCAGCCCCCAACAGGCTATCTACTATGGCTACACCTTC CASSPQQAIYYGYTF
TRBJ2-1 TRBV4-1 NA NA TGCGCCAGCAGCCAAGACCCCCCTACCTCGAGCTCCTACAATGAGCAGTTCTTC CASSQDPPTSSSYNEQFF
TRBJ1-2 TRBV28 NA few TGTGCCAGCAGTTTATTCCAGGGGGGCTACACCTTC CASSLFQGGYTF
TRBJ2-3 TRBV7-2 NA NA TGTGCCGGCAGCTCCCACACAGATACGCAGTATTTT CAGSSHTDTQYF
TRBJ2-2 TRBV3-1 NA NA TGTGCCAGCAGCCAAGGATGGGGTTCCGGGGAGCTGTTTTTT CASSQGWGSGELFF
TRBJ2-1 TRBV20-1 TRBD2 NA TGCGGTGCCCCTGAGGGGGGACTAGCGGGAAAGGATGAGCAGTTCTTC CGAPEGGLAGKDEQFF
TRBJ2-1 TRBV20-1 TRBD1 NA TGCAGTGCTGCCCCGACAGGGGGGGGAGAGCAGTTCTTC CSAAPTGGGEQFF
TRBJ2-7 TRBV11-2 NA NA TGTGCCAGCAGCGGCGGCCCGGGACTCCCTACCGACGAGCAGTACTTC CASSGGPGLPTDEQYF
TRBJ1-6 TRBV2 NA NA TGTGCCAGCAAGCGACCCGAGGGCCACCACTTCTATAATTCACCCCTCCACTTT CASKRPEGHHFYNSPLHF